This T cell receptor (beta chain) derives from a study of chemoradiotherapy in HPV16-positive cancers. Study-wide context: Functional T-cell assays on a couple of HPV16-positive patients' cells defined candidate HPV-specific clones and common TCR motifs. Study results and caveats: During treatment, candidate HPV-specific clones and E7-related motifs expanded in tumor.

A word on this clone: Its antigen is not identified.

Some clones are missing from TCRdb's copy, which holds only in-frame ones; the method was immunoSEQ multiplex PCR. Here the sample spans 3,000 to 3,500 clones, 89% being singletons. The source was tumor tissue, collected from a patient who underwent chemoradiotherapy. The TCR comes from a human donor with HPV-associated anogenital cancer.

The CDR3 DNA is TGCGCCAGCAGCTTGGTTGAGGAGGGGGCCAACGTCCTGACTTTC. It specifies CASSLVEEGANVLTF. The gene calls are TRBV5-1 and TRBJ2-6; D gene unclear. V was clipped by 0 bases and J by 4 bases, with 8 bases between them. The CDR3 extends over 15 amino acids. Germline V gene data show CDR1 as SGHRS and CDR2 as YFSETQ.